These 32 T cell receptor beta chains share one sample of origin, sequenced in a study of Graves' ophthalmopathy and Graves' hyperthyroidism. Amplification targeted the TCR beta CDR3 regions, with RNA transcripts as the source material. Scientists carried out first-round RT-PCR using HTBI primers and then a second-round multiplex PCR. TCRdb re-analysed the multiplex PCR reads in MiXCR, keeping a single row per CDR3 protein. The table has about 620,000 distinct CDR3 sequences, about a fifth seen once; the top ten hold around 6.9%. What was sequenced was peripheral blood. The receptors derive from a woman under 30 with stable Graves' hyperthyroidism. Some clones in this sample may be carry-over from other donors' samples.

This clonotype appeared many times. The chain is built from TRBV6-5 and TRBJ1-2; 8 nucleotides align to TRBD1. V lost 4 bases, J lost 8 bases, and 6 bases stayed unmatched. CDR1 MNHEY and CDR2 SVGAGI come from the germline V gene. The CDR3 is 13 amino acids. The CDR3, as DNA: TGTGCCAGCAGTTGGACAGGGCCTATGGGCTACACCTTC. Its translation is CASSWTGPMGYTF.

This clonotype was observed many times. A read error may account for a junction end that differs from germline. The chain employs TRBV2 and TRBJ1-3, with no clear D. CDR1 and CDR2 (germline): SNHLY, FYNNEI. The CDR3 spans 11 residues. The CDR3: CASRDGNTIYF. The DNA of the CDR3 is TGTGCCAGCCGTGATGGAAACACCATATATTTT. Based on the CDR3 plus reference TRBV2 and TRBJ1-3, the full variable domain is EPEVTQTPSHQVTQMGQEVILRCVPISNHLYFYWYRQILGQKVEFLVSFYNNEISEKSEIFDDQFSVERPDGSNFTLKIRSTKLEDSAMYFCASRDGNTIYFGEGSWLTVV.

This clonotype was seen many times. The chain is built from TRBV20-1 and TRBJ1-5; 7 positions agree with TRBD1. The junction had 7 bases not matched to a gene; V was cut back by 5 bases and J by 0 bases. CDR1 and CDR2 from the germline V gene are DFQATT and SNEGSKA (reference sequence). The length of the CDR3 is 15 residues. CDR3 DNA: TGCAGTGCTGCATCGGGACAGATTAGCAATCAGCCCCAGCATTTT. Residues: CSAASGQISNQPQHF.

This clonotype was seen many times. This chain connects TRBV20-1 to TRBJ1-1; D is uncertain. The CDR3 runs to 14 residues. Germline-derived CDR1 and CDR2 are DFQATT and SNEGSKA (reference sequence). Trimming pared 2 bases from V and 3 bases from J, leaving 13 bases between. The CDR3 loop is CSARNLQDYTEAFF. For the CDR3, the DNA is TGCAGTGCTAGAAACCTCCAGGATTACACTGAAGCTTTCTTT.

This clonotype was observed at least ten times. The rearrangement uses TRBV12-3 or TRBV12-4 and TRBJ1-5, with D perhaps matching TRBD1 (5 bases). Trimming removed 4 bases from V and 5 bases from J, with 15 bases in between. The CDR3 has 15 amino acids. The CDR3 reads CASSSLEDNHQPQHF. The CDR3 DNA is TGTGCCAGCAGTTCCTTAGAGGACAACCATCAGCCCCAGCATTTT.

The chain carries TRBV29-1 and TRBJ2-6, with 8 positions matching TRBD1. V trimming: 5 bases; J trimming: 4 bases; junction bases outside the gene matches: 4. Germline CDR1 reads SQVTM; CDR2 reads ANQGSEA. This CDR3 has 14 residues. CDR3 region: CSVSGGSGANVLTF. In DNA form, the CDR3 reads TGCAGCGTTTCAGGGGGCTCAGGGGCCAACGTCCTGACTTTC.

V usage is TRBV19 and J usage is TRBJ2-2; D may be TRBD1 (5 bases). V lost 7 bases and J 4 bases, leaving 16 bases between the germline ends. The CDR3 is 15 amino acids. Germline CDR1 and CDR2: LNHDA and SQIVND (reference sequence). As DNA, the CDR3 is TGTGCCAGTACCGCCGCAGCTAGGGGCACCGGGGAGCTGTTTTTT. Its protein product is CASTAAARGTGELFF.

The chain combines TRBV7-2 with TRBJ2-7; D is perhaps TRBD1 (5 bases). With 5 bases removed from V and 7 bases from J, the gap between germline ends came to 18 bases. This CDR3 contains 14 residues. Germline lookup yields CDR1 SGHTA and CDR2 FQGNSA. The CDR3 sequence: CASSPRATKGEQYF. CDR3 sequence (DNA): TGTGCCAGCAGCCCAAGGGCCACAAAGGGGGAGCAGTACTTC.

The sample holds many counts of this clonotype. The chain links TRBV4-1 to TRBJ1-5, with D unresolved. The CDR3 is 15 amino acids. V was cut by 0 bases and J by 7 bases, with 13 bases left in between. The germline CDR1 and CDR2 sequences are MGHRA and YSYEKL. The CDR3: CASSQDGQVMQPQHF. The CDR3 region has the DNA TGCGCCAGCAGCCAAGACGGTCAGGTCATGCAGCCCCAGCATTTT.

The V and J genes are TRBV12-3 or TRBV12-4 and TRBJ1-1; TRBD1 matches at 8 bases. The CDR3 consists of 15 residues. Trimming at V came to 4 bases and at J to 4 bases, leaving 8 bases not matched to a gene. CDR3: CASSSHRGWSTEAFF. CDR3 DNA sequence: TGTGCCAGCAGTTCGCACAGGGGGTGGAGCACTGAAGCTTTCTTT.

This clonotype has ten or more counts. The chain combines TRBV25-1 with TRBJ1-2; no definite D call. CDR1 and CDR2 from the germline V gene are MGHDK and SYGVNS. V was clipped by 2 bases and J by 8 bases, with 15 bases between them. The CDR3 consists of 14 residues. The CDR3 spells CASSETQRLRGYTF. Here the CDR3 DNA reads TGTGCCAGCAGTGAAACACAGAGGTTAAGAGGCTACACCTTC.

In this sample, this clonotype turned up many times. The chain links TRBV2 to TRBJ2-2, with 9 bases matching TRBD2. Germline assignment: CDR1 SNHLY and CDR2 FYNNEI. V was clipped by 5 bases and J by 6 bases; unmatched bases: 10. The CDR3 is 16 residues long. Here the CDR3 reads CASSKGAGGVAGELFF. Here the CDR3 DNA reads TGTGCCAGCAGTAAAGGGGCGGGAGGGGTCGCCGGGGAGCTGTTTTTT.

This clonotype was recorded many times. This chain joins TRBV2 and TRBJ2-7; 11 bases match TRBD2. V was pared by 6 bases and J by 6 bases, with 7 bases of the junction left unmatched. The CDR3 has 14 residues. From germline, CDR1 is SNHLY and CDR2 FYNNEI. The CDR3 is CASRGSGGAPEQYF. The DNA for the CDR3 is TGTGCCAGCAGGGGTAGCGGGGGGGCCCCCGAGCAGTACTTC.

The sample holds many counts of this clonotype. The chain couples TRBV20-1 to TRBJ1-6, with unresolved D. The CDR3 consists of 11 residues. Trimming pared 1 base from V and 8 bases from J, leaving 3 bases between. CDR1 DFQATT and CDR2 SNEGSKA come from the germline V gene (reference sequence). CDR3 residues: CSARGYSPLHF. The DNA of the CDR3 is TGCAGTGCTAGAGGGTATTCACCCCTCCACTTT.

The table lists this clonotype with many counts. The chain has TRBV12-5 and TRBJ2-2; TRBD1 matches 7 bases. Losses at the gene ends were 6 bases for V and 2 bases for J; bases not matched to a gene: 9. The germline V gene has CDR1 LGHNT and CDR2 FRNRAP. CDR3 length: 16 amino acids. The CDR3 sequence is CASGPPGTDNTGELFF. CDR3 nucleotides: TGTGCTAGTGGACCCCCGGGGACAGACAACACCGGGGAGCTGTTTTTT.

To note about this clonotype: An end of the junction differs from the germline gene, which may be a read error. The V call is TRBV7-2, the J call TRBJ1-1, with 9 bases aligning to TRBD1. The CDR3 spans 12 residues. Germline assignment: CDR1 SGHTA and CDR2 FQGNSA. CDR3 in DNA: TGTGCCACCAGCTTAAGGGACAGGGAAGCTTGCTTT. This codes for CATSLRDREACF.

This clonotype was seen many times. The chain combines TRBV6-1 with TRBJ2-7, with 9 positions matching TRBD1. The CDR3 contains 15 residues. J gave up 3 bases and V 6 bases, and 9 bases lay outside the gene matches. CDR1 is MNHNS, CDR2 SASEGT, per germline. As DNA, the CDR3 is TGTGCCAGCAGAGCCACAGGGGGCGCTTACTACGAGCAGTACTTC. The encoded protein is CASRATGGAYYEQYF.

This clonotype has at least ten counts. The chain employs TRBV11-3 and TRBJ2-2; possibly TRBD1 for D (6 bases). The germline V and J ends were trimmed by 4 bases and 2 bases, with 11 bases remaining between them. Germline values: CDR1 SGHNT, CDR2 YENEEA. This CDR3 is built from 15 residues. DNA for the CDR3: TGTGCCAGCAGCTATCGGACAGACAACACCGGGGAGCTGTTTTTT. Translating it yields CASSYRTDNTGELFF.

This chain uses TRBV6-1 with TRBJ1-5; TRBD1 matches 10 bases. This CDR3 has 15 residues. CDR1 is MNHNS and CDR2 is SASEGT in the germline V gene. Germline trimming cut 6 bases from V and 4 bases from J; bases unmatched to any gene: 6. In nucleotides, the CDR3 is TGTGCCAGCAGCTTCGGACAGGGGGTAAATCAGCCCCAGCATTTT. It codes for CASSFGQGVNQPQHF.

This clonotype was seen many times. The CDR3 sequence is CASSFSAGPYGSPLHF. The CDR3 DNA follows: TGTGCCAGCAGTTTTTCAGCGGGGCCCTATGGTTCACCCCTCCACTTT. V gene TRBV27 combines with J gene TRBJ1-6; possibly TRBD1 for D (5 bases). This CDR3 has 16 amino acids. V was clipped by 3 bases and J by 9 bases, with 18 bases between them. The germline gives CDR1 MNHEY, CDR2 SMNVEV (reference sequence).

This rearrangement joins TRBV2 to TRBJ1-2; TRBD1 agrees at 7 bases. Losses at the gene ends were 11 bases for V and 1 base for J; bases not matched to a gene: 10. Germline V lookup: CDR1 SNHLY, CDR2 FYNNEI. The CDR3 has 14 residues. In DNA form, the CDR3 reads TGTGCCGGTAATGGGGACAGCTTTAACTATGGCTACACCTTC. This codes for CAGNGDSFNYGYTF.

This clonotype was recorded at least ten times. The chain recombines TRBV4-1 with TRBJ2-7; 7 bases match TRBD2. Germline CDR1 and CDR2: MGHRA and YSYEKL. The CDR3 totals 14 residues. V lost 1 base, J lost 6 bases, and 6 bases stayed unmatched. In nucleotides, the CDR3 is TGCGCCAGCAGCCAAGGGGGAGGGGCGGGCGAGCAGTACTTC. Amino acid sequence: CASSQGGGAGEQYF.

There are many counts of this clonotype. The chain combines TRBV20-1 with TRBJ1-1; a weak D match, TRBD1 (5 bases). The CDR3 contains 14 residues. Germline CDR1 DFQATT, CDR2 SNEGSKA (reference sequence). The V gene lost 0 bases and the J gene lost 2 bases, with 10 bases spanning the gap. In nucleotides, the CDR3 is TGCAGTGCTAGAGAATGGGGCTTTAACACTGAAGCTTTCTTT. It is translated as CSAREWGFNTEAFF.

Ten or more counts support this clonotype. This rearrangement joins TRBV6-2 or TRBV6-3 to TRBJ1-5, with a tentative D call TRBD1 (5 bases). This CDR3 has 13 amino acids. Per the germline V gene, CDR1 is MNHEY and CDR2 is SVGEGT. CDR3 coding DNA: TGTGCAACCGACGGATGGGACCATCAGCCCCAGCATTTT. Protein product: CATDGWDHQPQHF.

This clonotype was counted many times. The J gene is TRBJ2-7, the V gene TRBV30; maybe TRBD2 (5 bases). Germline-derived CDR1 and CDR2 are GTSNPN and SVGIG (reference sequence). Trimming cost V 3 bases and J 6 bases, with 9 bases left between them. CDR3 length equals 11 residues. CDR3 loop: CAWSPGGEQYF. CDR3 sequence (DNA): TGTGCCTGGAGCCCCGGAGGCGAGCAGTACTTC.

This clonotype was found many times. J is TRBJ2-5 and V is TRBV7-2; D unresolved. The V and J ends lost 1 base and 4 bases respectively, with 7 bases between them. Germline V CDR1 and CDR2: SGHTA, FQGNSA. This CDR3 comprises 13 residues. The chain's CDR3 is CASSLERLETQYF. The CDR3 DNA reads as TGTGCCAGCAGCTTAGAGAGACTAGAGACCCAGTACTTC.

This clonotype has a count of ten or more. This rearrangement joins TRBV29-1 to TRBJ1-1; weak D call: TRBD1 (6 bases). Germline CDR1 and CDR2: SQVTM and ANQGSEA. The germline V and J ends were trimmed by 5 bases and 2 bases, with 12 bases remaining between them. CDR3 size: 13 residues. CDR3 sequence (DNA): TGCAGCGTTCACAGGGACCCAAACACTGAAGCTTTCTTT. Residues: CSVHRDPNTEAFF.

Many counts were recorded for this clonotype. The chain recombines TRBV11-2 with TRBJ1-1, with a weak D call TRBD1 (6 bases). Trimming removed 4 bases at V and 5 bases at J, with 14 bases between. This CDR3 has 14 amino acids. Germline loops: CDR1 SGHAT, CDR2 FQNNGV. CDR3 nucleotide sequence: TGTGCCAGCAGCTCGCTCGGGGGGCAAACTGAAGCTTTCTTT. It specifies CASSSLGGQTEAFF.

This clonotype showed up many times. The J gene is TRBJ2-7, the V gene TRBV28; 7 nucleotides agree with TRBD2. The CDR3 length is 13 residues. Trimming at V came to 2 bases and at J to 6 bases, leaving 4 bases not matched to a gene. The germline V gene encodes CDR1 MDHEN and CDR2 SYDVKM. The CDR3 loop reads CASSLAGVSEQYF. In DNA, the CDR3 is TGTGCCAGCAGTTTAGCGGGAGTAAGCGAGCAGTACTTC.

This clonotype came up many times. CDR3 bases: TGTGCCAGCAGTGAACGGGGTAGCGGGAGAATAACCGGGGAGCTGTTTTTT. Translated: CASSERGSGRITGELFF. The chain couples TRBV2 to TRBJ2-2; 9 bases fit TRBD2. Per the germline V gene, CDR1 is SNHLY and CDR2 is FYNNEI. The trim removed 2 bases at V and 5 bases at J, leaving 9 bases unmatched. There are 17 residues in the CDR3.

Ten or more counts support this clonotype. V usage is TRBV11-2 and J usage is TRBJ2-7; D may be TRBD1 or TRBD2 (5 bases each). The CDR3 spans 14 residues. The V and J ends lost 10 bases and 2 bases respectively, with 18 bases between them. The V gene's germline CDR1 is SGHAT and CDR2 FQNNGV. The CDR3 loop is CATTPQPGPYEQYF. Written as DNA, the CDR3 is TGTGCCACCACCCCACAGCCGGGACCCTACGAGCAGTACTTC.

The gene calls are TRBV20-1 and TRBJ1-2; TRBD1 agrees at 9 bases. The CDR3 extends over 13 amino acids. Germline trimming cut 4 bases from V and 7 bases from J; bases unmatched to any gene: 7. Germline loops: CDR1 DFQATT, CDR2 SNEGSKA (reference sequence). The CDR3 sequence is CSATGQGIVGYTF. CDR3 coding DNA: TGCAGTGCTACGGGACAGGGTATTGTTGGCTACACCTTC.